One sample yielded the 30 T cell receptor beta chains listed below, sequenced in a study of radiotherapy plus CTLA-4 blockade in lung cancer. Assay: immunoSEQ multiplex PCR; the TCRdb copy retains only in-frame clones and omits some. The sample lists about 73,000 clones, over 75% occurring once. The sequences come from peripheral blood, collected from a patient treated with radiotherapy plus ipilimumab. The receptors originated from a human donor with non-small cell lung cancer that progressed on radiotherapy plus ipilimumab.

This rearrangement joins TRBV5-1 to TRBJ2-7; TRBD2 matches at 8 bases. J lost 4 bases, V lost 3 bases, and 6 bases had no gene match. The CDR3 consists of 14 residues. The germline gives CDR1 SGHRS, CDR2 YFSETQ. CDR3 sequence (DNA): TGCGCCAGCAGCTATAGCGGGACTGGGTACGAGCAGTACTTC. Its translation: CASSYSGTGYEQYF.

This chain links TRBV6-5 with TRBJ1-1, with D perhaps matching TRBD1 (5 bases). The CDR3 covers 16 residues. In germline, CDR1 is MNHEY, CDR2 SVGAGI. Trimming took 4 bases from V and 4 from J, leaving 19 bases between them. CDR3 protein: CASSSTGGGLGTEAFF. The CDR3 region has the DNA TGTGCCAGCAGTTCCACGGGGGGAGGGCTTGGCACTGAAGCTTTCTTT.

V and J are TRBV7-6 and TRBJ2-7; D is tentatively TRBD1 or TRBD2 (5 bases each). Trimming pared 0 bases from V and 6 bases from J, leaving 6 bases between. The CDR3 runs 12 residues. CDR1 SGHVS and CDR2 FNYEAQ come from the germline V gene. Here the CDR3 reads CASSLAGGEQYV. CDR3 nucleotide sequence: TGTGCCAGCAGCTTAGCTGGGGGCGAGCAGTACGTC.

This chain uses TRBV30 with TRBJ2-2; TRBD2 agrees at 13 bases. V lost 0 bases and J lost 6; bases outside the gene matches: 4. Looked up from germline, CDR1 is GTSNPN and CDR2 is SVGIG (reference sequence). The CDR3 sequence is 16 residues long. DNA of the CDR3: TGTGCCTGGAGTGTACTAGCGGGAGGGGGAGCCGGGGAGCTGTTTTTT. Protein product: CAWSVLAGGGAGELFF.

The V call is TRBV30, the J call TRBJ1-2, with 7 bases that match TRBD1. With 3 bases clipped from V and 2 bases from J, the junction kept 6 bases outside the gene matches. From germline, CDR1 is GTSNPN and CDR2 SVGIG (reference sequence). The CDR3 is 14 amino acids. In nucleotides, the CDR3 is TGTGCCTGGAGGCCCGGGACAGCCAACTATGGCTACACCTTC. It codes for CAWRPGTANYGYTF.

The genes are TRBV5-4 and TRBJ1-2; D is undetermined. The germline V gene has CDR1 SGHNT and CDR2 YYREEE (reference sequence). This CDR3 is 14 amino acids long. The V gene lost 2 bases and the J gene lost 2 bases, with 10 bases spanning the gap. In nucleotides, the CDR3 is TGTGCCAGCAGCTTTGCAGGACCCAACTATGGCTACACCTTC. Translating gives CASSFAGPNYGYTF.

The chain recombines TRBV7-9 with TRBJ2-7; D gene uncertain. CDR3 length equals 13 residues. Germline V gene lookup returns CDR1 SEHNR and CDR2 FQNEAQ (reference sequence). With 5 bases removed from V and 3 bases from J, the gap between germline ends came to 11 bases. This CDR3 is CASSPGPIYEQYV. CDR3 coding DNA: TGTGCCAGCAGCCCCGGACCGATCTACGAGCAGTACGTC.

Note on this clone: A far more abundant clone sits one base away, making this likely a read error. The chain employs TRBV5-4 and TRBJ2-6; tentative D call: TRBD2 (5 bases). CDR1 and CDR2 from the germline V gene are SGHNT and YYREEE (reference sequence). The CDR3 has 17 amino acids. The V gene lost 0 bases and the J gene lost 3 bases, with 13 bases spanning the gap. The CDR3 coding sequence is TGTGCCAGCAGCTTGGAAGGGAGTGGCAGTGGGGCCAACGTCCTGACTTTC. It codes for CASSLEGSGSGANVLTF.

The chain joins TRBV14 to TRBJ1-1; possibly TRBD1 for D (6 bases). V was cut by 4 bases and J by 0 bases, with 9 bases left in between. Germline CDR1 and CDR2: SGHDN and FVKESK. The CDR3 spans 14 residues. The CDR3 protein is CASSLGTLNTEAFF. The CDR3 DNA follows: TGTGCCAGCAGCCTGGGGACATTGAACACTGAAGCTTTCTTT.

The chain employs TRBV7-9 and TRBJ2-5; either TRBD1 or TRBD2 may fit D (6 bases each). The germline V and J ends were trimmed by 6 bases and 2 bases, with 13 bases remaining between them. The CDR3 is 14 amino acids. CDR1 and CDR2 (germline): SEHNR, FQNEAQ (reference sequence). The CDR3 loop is CASSLTRGQETQYF. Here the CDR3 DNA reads TGTGCCAGCAGTTTGACTAGGGGGCAAGAGACCCAGTACTTC.

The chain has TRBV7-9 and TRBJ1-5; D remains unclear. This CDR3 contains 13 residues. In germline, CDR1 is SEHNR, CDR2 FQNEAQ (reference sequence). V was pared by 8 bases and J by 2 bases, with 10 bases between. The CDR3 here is CASSTYGNQPQHF. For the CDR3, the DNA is TGTGCCAGCTCAACATATGGCAATCAGCCCCAGCATTTT.

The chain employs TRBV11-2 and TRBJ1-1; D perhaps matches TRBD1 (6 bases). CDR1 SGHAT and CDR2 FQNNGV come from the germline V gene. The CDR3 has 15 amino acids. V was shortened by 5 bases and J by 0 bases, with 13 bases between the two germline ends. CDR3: CASSLGQIMNTEAFF. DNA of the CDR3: TGTGCCAGCAGCCTGGGACAAATCATGAACACTGAAGCTTTCTTT. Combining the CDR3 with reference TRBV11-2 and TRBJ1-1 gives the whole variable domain EAGVAQSPRYKIIEKRQSVAFWCNPISGHATLYWYQQILGQGPKLLIQFQNNGVVDDSQLPKDRFSAERLKGVDSTLKIQPAKLEDSAVYLCASSLGQIMNTEAFFGQGTRLTVV.

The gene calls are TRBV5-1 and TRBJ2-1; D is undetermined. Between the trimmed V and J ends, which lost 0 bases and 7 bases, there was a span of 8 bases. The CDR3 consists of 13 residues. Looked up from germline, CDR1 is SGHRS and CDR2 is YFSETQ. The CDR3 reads CASSLGPENEQFF. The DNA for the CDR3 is TGCGCCAGCAGCTTGGGACCCGAGAATGAGCAGTTCTTC.

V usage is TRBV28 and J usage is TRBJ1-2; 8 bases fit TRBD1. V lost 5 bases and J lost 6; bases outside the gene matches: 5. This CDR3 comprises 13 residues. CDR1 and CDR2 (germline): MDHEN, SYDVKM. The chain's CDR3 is CASSLRGQNGYTF. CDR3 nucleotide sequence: TGTGCCAGCAGTCTCAGGGGGCAGAATGGCTACACCTTC.

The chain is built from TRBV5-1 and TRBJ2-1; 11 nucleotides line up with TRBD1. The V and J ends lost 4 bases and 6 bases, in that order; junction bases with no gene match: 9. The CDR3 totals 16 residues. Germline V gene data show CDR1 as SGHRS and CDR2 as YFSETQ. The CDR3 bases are TGCGCCAGCAGCCTAAACGGACAGGGGGCAGGCAATGAGCAGTTCTTC. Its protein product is CASSLNGQGAGNEQFF.

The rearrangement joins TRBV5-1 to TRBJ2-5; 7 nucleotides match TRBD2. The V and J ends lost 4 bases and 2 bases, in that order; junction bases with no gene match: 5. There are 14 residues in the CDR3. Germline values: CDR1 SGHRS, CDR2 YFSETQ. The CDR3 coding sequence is TGCGCCAGCAGCAAGGGACTAACTCAAGAGACCCAGTACTTC. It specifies CASSKGLTQETQYF.

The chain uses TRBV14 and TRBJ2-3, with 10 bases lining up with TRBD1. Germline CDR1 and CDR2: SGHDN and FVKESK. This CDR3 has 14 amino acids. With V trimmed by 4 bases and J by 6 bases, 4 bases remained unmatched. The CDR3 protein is CASSRGTGVDTQYF. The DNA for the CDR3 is TGTGCCAGCAGCCGTGGGACAGGGGTGGATACGCAGTATTTT.

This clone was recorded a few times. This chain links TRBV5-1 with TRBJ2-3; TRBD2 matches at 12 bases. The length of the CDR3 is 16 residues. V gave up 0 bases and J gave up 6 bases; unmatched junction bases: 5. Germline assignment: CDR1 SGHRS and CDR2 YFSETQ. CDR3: CASSLEPSGGVDTQYF. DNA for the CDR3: TGCGCCAGCAGCTTGGAGCCTAGCGGGGGGGTGGATACGCAGTATTTT. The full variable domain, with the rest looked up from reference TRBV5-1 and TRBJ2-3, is KAGVTQTPRYLIKTRGQQVTLSCSPISGHRSVSWYQQTPGQGLQFLFEYFSETQRNKGNFPGRFSGRQFSNSRSEMNVSTLELGDSALYLCASSLEPSGGVDTQYFGPGTRLTVL.

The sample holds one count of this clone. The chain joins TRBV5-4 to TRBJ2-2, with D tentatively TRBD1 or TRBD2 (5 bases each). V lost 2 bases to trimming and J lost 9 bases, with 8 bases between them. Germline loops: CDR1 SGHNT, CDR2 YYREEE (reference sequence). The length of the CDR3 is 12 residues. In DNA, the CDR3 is TGTGCCAGCAGCTTCAGGGAGAGGGAGCTGTTTTTT. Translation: CASSFRERELFF.

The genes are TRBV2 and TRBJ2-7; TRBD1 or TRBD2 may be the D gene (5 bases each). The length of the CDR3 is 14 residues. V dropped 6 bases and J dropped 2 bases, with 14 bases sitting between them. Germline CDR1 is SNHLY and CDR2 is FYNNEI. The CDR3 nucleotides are TGTGCCAGCAGACCCCCCGGGACCGCCTACGAGCAGTACTTC. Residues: CASRPPGTAYEQYF.

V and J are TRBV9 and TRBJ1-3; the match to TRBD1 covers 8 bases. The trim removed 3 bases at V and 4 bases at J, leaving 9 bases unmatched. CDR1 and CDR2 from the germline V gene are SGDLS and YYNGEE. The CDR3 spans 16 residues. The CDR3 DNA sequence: TGTGCCAGCAGCGCTAACGCCGGGACAGGAGGAAACACCATATATTTT. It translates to CASSANAGTGGNTIYF.

For the CDR3, the DNA is TGTGCCAGCGGACAGGGGGCGCAGAACTATGGCTACACCTTC. Translation gives CASGQGAQNYGYTF. This chain joins TRBV6-6 and TRBJ1-2; 11 bases match TRBD1. There are 14 residues in the CDR3. Germline lookup yields CDR1 MNHNY and CDR2 SVGAGI (reference sequence). Trimming removed 8 bases from V and 2 bases from J; junction bases left unmatched: 4.

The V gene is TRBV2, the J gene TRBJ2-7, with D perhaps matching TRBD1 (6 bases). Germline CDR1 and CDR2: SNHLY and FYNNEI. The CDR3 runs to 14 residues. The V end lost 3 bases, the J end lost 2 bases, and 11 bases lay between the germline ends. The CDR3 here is CASSELKGAYEQYV. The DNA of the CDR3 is TGTGCCAGCAGTGAGTTAAAGGGGGCCTACGAGCAGTACGTC.

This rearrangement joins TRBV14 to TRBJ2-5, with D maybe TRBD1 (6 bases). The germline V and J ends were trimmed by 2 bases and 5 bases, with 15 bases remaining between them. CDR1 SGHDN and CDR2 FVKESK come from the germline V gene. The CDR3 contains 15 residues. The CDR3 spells CASSQLQGIGETQYF. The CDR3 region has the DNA TGTGCCAGCAGCCAACTACAGGGAATCGGGGAGACCCAGTACTTC.

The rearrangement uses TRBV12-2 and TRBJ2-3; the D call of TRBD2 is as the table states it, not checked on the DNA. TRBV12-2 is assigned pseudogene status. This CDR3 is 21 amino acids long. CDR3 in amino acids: CASRLVNCLGAADKPTDTQYF. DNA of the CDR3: TGTGCAAGTCGCTTAGTAAACTGCCTCGGTGCGGCGGATAAGCCCACAGATACGCAGTATTTT.

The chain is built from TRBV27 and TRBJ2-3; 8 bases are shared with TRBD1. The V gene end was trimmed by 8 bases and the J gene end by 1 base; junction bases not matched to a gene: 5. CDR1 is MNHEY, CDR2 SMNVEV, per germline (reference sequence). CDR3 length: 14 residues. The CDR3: CASGPDRGTDTQYF. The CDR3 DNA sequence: TGTGCCAGCGGACCGGACAGGGGCACAGATACGCAGTATTTT.

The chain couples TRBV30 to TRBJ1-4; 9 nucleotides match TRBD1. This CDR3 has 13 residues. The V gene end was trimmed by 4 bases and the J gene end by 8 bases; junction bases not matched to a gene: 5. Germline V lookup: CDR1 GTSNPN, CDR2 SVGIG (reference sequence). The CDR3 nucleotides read TGTGCCTGGAACAGGGGGCGCGGGGAAAAACTGTTTTTT. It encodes CAWNRGRGEKLFF.

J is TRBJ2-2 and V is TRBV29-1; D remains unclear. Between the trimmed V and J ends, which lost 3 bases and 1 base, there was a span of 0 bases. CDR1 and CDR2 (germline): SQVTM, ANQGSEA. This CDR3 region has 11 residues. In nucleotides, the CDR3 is TGCAGCGTTGAGAACACCGGGGAGCTGTTTTTT. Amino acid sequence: CSVENTGELFF.

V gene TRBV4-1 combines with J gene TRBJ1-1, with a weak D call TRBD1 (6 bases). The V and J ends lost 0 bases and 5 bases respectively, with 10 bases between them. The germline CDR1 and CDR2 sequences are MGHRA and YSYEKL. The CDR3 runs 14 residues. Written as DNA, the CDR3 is TGCGCCAGCAGCCAAGAACAGGGTAGTACTGAAGCTTTCTTT. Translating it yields CASSQEQGSTEAFF.

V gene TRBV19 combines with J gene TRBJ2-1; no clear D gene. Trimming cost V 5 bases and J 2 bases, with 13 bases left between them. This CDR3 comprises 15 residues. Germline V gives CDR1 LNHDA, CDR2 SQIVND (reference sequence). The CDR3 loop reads CASSPPTGPYNEQFF. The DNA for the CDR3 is TGTGCCAGTAGTCCCCCGACCGGACCCTACAATGAGCAGTTCTTC.